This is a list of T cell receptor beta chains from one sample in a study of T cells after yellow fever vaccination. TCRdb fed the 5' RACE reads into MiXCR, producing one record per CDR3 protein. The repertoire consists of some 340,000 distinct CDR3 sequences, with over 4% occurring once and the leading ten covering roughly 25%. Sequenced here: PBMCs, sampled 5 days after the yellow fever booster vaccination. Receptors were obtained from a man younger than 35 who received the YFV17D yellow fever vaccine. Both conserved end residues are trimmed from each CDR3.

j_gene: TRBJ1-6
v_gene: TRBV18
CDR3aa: ASSTGGASPLH

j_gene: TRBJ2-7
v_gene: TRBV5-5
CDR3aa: ASSYRVGEQY

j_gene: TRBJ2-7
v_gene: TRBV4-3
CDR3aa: ASSQDKVLSNEQY

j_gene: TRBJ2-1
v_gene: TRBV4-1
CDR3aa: ASSYEGRTEGNEQF

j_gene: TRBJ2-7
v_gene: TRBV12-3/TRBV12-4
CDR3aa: ASRKQGAGFYEQY

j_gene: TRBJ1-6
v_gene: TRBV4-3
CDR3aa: ASSQGAHEGAYSPLH

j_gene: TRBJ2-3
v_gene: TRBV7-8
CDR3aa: ASSLGRLAASTDTQF

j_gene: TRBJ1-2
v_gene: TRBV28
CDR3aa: ATPNTGGEWNGYT

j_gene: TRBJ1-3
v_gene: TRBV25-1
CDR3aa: ASSGVDSSGNTIY

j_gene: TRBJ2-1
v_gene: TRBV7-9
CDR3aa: ASSRGQGANNEQF

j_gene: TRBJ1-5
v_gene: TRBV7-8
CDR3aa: ASSSDRGGFADQPQH

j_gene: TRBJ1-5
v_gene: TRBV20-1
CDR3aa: SARDDFLNQPQH

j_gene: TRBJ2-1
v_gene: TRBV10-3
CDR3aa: AISGAAYSYNDQF

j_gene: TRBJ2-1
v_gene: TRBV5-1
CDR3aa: ASSLGLREQF

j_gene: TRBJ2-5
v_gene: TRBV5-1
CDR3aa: ASSHFRPQETQY

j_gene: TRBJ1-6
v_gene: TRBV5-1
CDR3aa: ASSLGGRGSPLH

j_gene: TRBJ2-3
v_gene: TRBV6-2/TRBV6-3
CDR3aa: ASSLQRRLLEDTDTQY